This T cell receptor (beta chain) was identified in a study of OX40 agonist ivuxolimab in advanced cancers. The CDR3 runs 13 residues. Trimming removed 6 bases at V and 1 base at J, with 8 bases between. Germline lookup yields CDR1 MNHEY and CDR2 SMNVEV (reference sequence). Only in-frame clones appear in the TCRdb table, and some are missing; sequencing was by immunoSEQ multiplex PCR. The table has fewer than 120,000 clones, approximately 89% seen once; the top ten hold around 0.27%. The sample was CD4+ or CD8+ T cells sorted from blood, taken in a trial of the OX40 agonist ivuxolimab. This sequence joins TRBV27 and TRBJ2-3; a weak D match, TRBD2 (6 bases). The source of this sequence is an adult with an advanced solid tumor such as melanoma, head and neck, liver or kidney cancer. CDR3 amino acids: CASRGGGTDTQYF. The CDR3 nucleotides are TGTGCCAGCAGGGGCGGGGGCACAGATACGCAGTATTTT.